A single T cell receptor (beta chain) is shown here with its context. Its cognate antigen is unknown. The record originates from a study of cytomegalovirus exposure and HLA in healthy donors. Study summary: When 350 to 500 donors were genotyped, roughly 80% of them were found to fall in the Caucasian-associated ancestry cluster. Findings and limits, study-wide: The authors later linked a missense DCLRE1C variant to TCR beta V- and J-gene trimming. CMV serostatus was the sole immune exposure information available.

V was trimmed by 0 bases and J by 9 bases, leaving 9 bases between them. The CDR3 sequence is 13 residues long. From germline, CDR1 is SGHRS and CDR2 YFSETQ. The PCR employed 60 Vbeta primers together with 13 Jbeta primers. Measured with immunoSEQ multiplex PCR; TCRdb has only the in-frame clones, and not every one. Of 120,000 or so clones in the sample, roughly 80% are singletons; the top ten hold about 20%. Healthy bone marrow donors made up the cohort. The sample consisted of PBMCs. This chain joins TRBV5-1 and TRBJ2-2; D might be TRBD1 (6 bases). This clonotype was obtained from a young man in good health and CMV-seropositive. The CDR3 DNA reads as TGCGCCAGCAGCTTGGCAGGGGCTAGGGAGCTGTTTTTT. Translating gives CASSLAGARELFF.